Below, 21 T cell receptor beta chains from the same sample are listed, as sequenced in a study of neurological immune-mediated disorders. TCRdb reanalysed the 5' RACE reads using MiXCR and keeps one entry per CDR3 protein. The sample holds approximately 20,000 distinct CDR3 sequences, 15% to 20% seen once. Material for sequencing was CD8+ T cells from blood. The receptors stem from a young woman with multiple sclerosis.

This clonotype appeared many times. The chain is built from TRBV5-1 and TRBJ1-2, with D possibly matching TRBD1 (5 bases). Germline values: CDR1 SGHRS, CDR2 YFSETQ. The V end was cut by 4 bases, the J end by 0 bases, with 10 bases between. The CDR3 length is 14 residues. The CDR3 reads CASSQGLANYGYTF. The CDR3 DNA follows: TGCGCCAGCAGCCAGGGACTGGCTAACTATGGCTACACCTTC.

This clonotype showed up many times. The chain employs TRBV10-2 and TRBJ1-2; D is uncertain. In germline, CDR1 is WSHSY, CDR2 SAAADI. Trimming took off 4 bases at V and 4 bases at J, with 7 bases between the two ends. The CDR3 runs 12 residues. CDR3 amino acids: CASSGRGYGYTF. The CDR3 nucleotides read TGCGCCAGCAGTGGACGGGGCTATGGCTACACCTTC.

This clonotype was seen many times. The chain joins TRBV5-1 to TRBJ2-1; 9 positions match TRBD1. V was pared by 0 bases and J by 8 bases, with 3 bases of the junction left unmatched. The CDR3 is 14 amino acids. In germline, CDR1 is SGHRS, CDR2 YFSETQ. The CDR3 protein is CASSLGQGGDEQFF. Here the CDR3 DNA reads TGCGCCAGCAGCTTGGGACAGGGGGGGGATGAGCAGTTCTTC.

CDR3 residues: CASRTGFSDTQYF. Written as DNA, the CDR3 is TGCGCCAGCAGGACGGGTTTTTCAGATACGCAGTATTTT. The chain recombines TRBV5-1 with TRBJ2-3; no firm D call. The CDR3 is 13 residues long. The germline gives CDR1 SGHRS, CDR2 YFSETQ. With 5 bases removed from V and 4 bases from J, the gap between germline ends came to 11 bases.

This clonotype was recorded many times. The chain carries TRBV6-6 and TRBJ1-5; 10 nucleotides agree with TRBD1. V shed 6 bases and J 6 bases; nucleotides not matched to a gene: 5. This CDR3 is built from 14 residues. CDR1 and CDR2 from the germline V gene are MNHNY and SVGAGI (reference sequence). Written as DNA, the CDR3 is TGTGCCAGCAGGTTGACAGGGGGCCTTCAGCCCCAGCATTTT. Amino acids: CASRLTGGLQPQHF.

This clonotype was found many times. The genes are TRBV27 and TRBJ2-3; the D is unclear. Trimming cost V 5 bases and J 0 bases, with 6 bases left between them. CDR3 length equals 13 residues. In germline, CDR1 is MNHEY, CDR2 SMNVEV (reference sequence). As DNA, the CDR3 is TGTGCCAGCAGTAAACAGAGCACAGATACGCAGTATTTT. Protein: CASSKQSTDTQYF.

This clonotype showed up many times. The chain joins TRBV7-9 to TRBJ1-1, with D perhaps TRBD1 (6 bases). This CDR3 is 13 amino acids long. Germline lookup yields CDR1 SEHNR and CDR2 FQNEAQ (reference sequence). V was cut by 5 bases and J by 4 bases, with 11 bases left in between. CDR3 region: CASSPTGTTEAFF. The CDR3 DNA sequence: TGTGCCAGCAGCCCAACAGGGACCACTGAAGCTTTCTTT. Together with reference TRBV7-9 and TRBJ1-1, the CDR3 gives the full variable domain: DTGVSQNPRHKITKRGQNVTFRCDPISEHNRLYWYRQTLGQGPEFLTYFQNEAQLEKSRLLSDRFSAERPKGSFSTLEIQRTEQGDSAMYLCASSPTGTTEAFFGQGTRLTVV.

This clonotype is a singleton in its sample. The V and J genes are TRBV12-3 or TRBV12-4 and TRBJ2-1; 9 bases match TRBD1. This CDR3 has 15 residues. J was trimmed by 7 bases and V by 5 bases; bases with no gene match: 9. CDR3 coding DNA: TGTGCCAGCAGTATCAGGACAGGGGTTGAGAATGAGCAGTTCTTC. Protein product: CASSIRTGVENEQFF.

Within the sample, this clonotype is medium-sized. The J gene is TRBJ1-1, the V gene TRBV20-1; D call uncertain. The V gene lost 0 bases and the J gene lost 3 bases, with 11 bases spanning the gap. Germline lookup yields CDR1 DFQATT and CDR2 SNEGSKA (reference sequence). The CDR3 totals 14 residues. DNA of the CDR3: TGCAGTGCTAGAGATCCGGACGGATACACTGAAGCTTTCTTT. Protein sequence: CSARDPDGYTEAFF.

In its sample, this clonotype was seen many times. The chain combines TRBV18 with TRBJ2-1; TRBD1 aligns across 7 bases. J gave up 4 bases and V 4 bases, and 7 bases lay outside the gene matches. This CDR3 has 15 amino acids. The germline gives CDR1 KGHSH, CDR2 LQKENI. In DNA form, the CDR3 reads TGTGCCAGCTCACTCTCGGGACAGAGATACAATGAGCAGTTCTTC. As protein: CASSLSGQRYNEQFF.

This clonotype was seen many times. The V gene is TRBV12-3 or TRBV12-4, the J gene TRBJ2-3; 8 nucleotides align to TRBD1. The junction had 10 bases not matched to a gene; V was cut back by 8 bases and J by 6 bases. This CDR3 spans 14 amino acids. The DNA for the CDR3 is TGTGCCAGCCGGGGACAGGAGGGGAGGGATACGCAGTATTTT. The encoded protein is CASRGQEGRDTQYF.

This chain links TRBV29-1 with TRBJ1-1; a possible D gene is TRBD1 (5 bases). Germline V gene lookup returns CDR1 SQVTM and CDR2 ANQGSEA. The CDR3 contains 13 residues. Trimming removed 6 bases from V and 0 bases from J, with 11 bases in between. Here the CDR3 reads CSVGLGVNTEAFF. In nucleotides, the CDR3 is TGCAGCGTGGGGTTAGGGGTGAACACTGAAGCTTTCTTT.

The table lists this clonotype with many counts. V gene TRBV4-2 combines with J gene TRBJ2-7, with D maybe TRBD2 (6 bases). This CDR3 has 15 residues. CDR1 is LGHNA, CDR2 YNFKEQ, per germline. V was pared by 0 bases and J by 1 base, with 10 bases between. The CDR3 bases are TGTGCCAGCAGCCAAGATTTAGCGGTTTCCTACGAGCAGTACTTC. Amino acids: CASSQDLAVSYEQYF.

This clonotype showed up many times. The V and J genes are TRBV28 and TRBJ2-7; D might be TRBD1 (6 bases). The CDR3 is made up of 13 amino acids. Trimming pared 10 bases from V and 7 bases from J, leaving 20 bases between. Per the germline V gene, CDR1 is MDHEN and CDR2 is SYDVKM. Written as DNA, the CDR3 is TGTGCCACCTTGAGTTCAGGGGATAGAGAGCAGTACGTC. Protein sequence: CATLSSGDREQYV.

In nucleotides, the CDR3 is TGCAGCGTTGGCCACGGACGTAACACTGAAGCTTTCTTT. Residues: CSVGHGRNTEAFF. This chain joins TRBV29-1 and TRBJ1-1; D call uncertain. This CDR3 is 13 amino acids long. The germline V gene encodes CDR1 SQVTM and CDR2 ANQGSEA. V dropped 4 bases and J dropped 2 bases, with 11 bases sitting between them.

This clonotype is judged large. This chain joins TRBV9 and TRBJ2-1; D possibly corresponds to TRBD2 (6 bases). Per the germline V gene, CDR1 is SGDLS and CDR2 is YYNGEE. The CDR3 loop spans 13 amino acids. The germline V and J ends were trimmed by 4 bases and 8 bases, with 13 bases remaining between them. The CDR3 loop is CASSLGLTHEQFF. CDR3 in DNA: TGTGCCAGCAGCCTGGGACTGACCCATGAGCAGTTCTTC.

Many counts were recorded for this clonotype. J is TRBJ2-7 and V is TRBV13; tentatively, D is TRBD1 (6 bases). The germline CDR1 and CDR2 sequences are PRHDT and FYEKMQ (reference sequence). CDR3 length: 14 amino acids. Trimming left V 5 bases short and J 2 bases short, with 13 bases between. CDR3 nucleotide sequence: TGTGCCAGCAGCCTAGACAGGTCCCCCTACGAGCAGTACTTC. It codes for CASSLDRSPYEQYF.

This chain uses TRBV10-3 with TRBJ1-1; 8 nucleotides line up with TRBD1. V was clipped by 2 bases and J by 1 base; unmatched bases: 3. CDR1 is ENHRY and CDR2 is SYGVKD in the germline V gene. This CDR3 has 15 amino acids. The CDR3 is CAISERDRQNTEAFF. The DNA for the CDR3 is TGTGCCATCAGTGAGCGGGACAGGCAGAACACTGAAGCTTTCTTT.

This clonotype was seen repeatedly, ten times or more. J is TRBJ2-7 and V is TRBV27; the D gene is possibly TRBD2 (5 bases). CDR1 and CDR2 (germline): MNHEY, SMNVEV (reference sequence). The CDR3 is made up of 15 amino acids. V lost 3 bases to trimming and J lost 5 bases, with 17 bases between them. CDR3 nucleotides: TGTGCCAGCAGTTTTAGCGCCCCCCCGAGCAACGAGCAGTACTTC. Amino acid sequence: CASSFSAPPSNEQYF.

This clonotype was found many times. This chain connects TRBV6-9 to TRBJ1-5; D uncertain. Germline CDR1 reads MNHGY; CDR2 reads SVAAGI. V was trimmed by 10 bases and J by 9 bases, leaving 19 bases between them. The CDR3 consists of 13 residues. Here the CDR3 DNA reads TGTGCCAACACGATGGACCTTCTTAGGCCCCAGCATTTT. Residues: CANTMDLLRPQHF.

This clonotype was observed a few times. The V call is TRBV19, the J call TRBJ2-4; TRBD1 matches at 7 bases. The length of the CDR3 is 14 residues. Losses at the gene ends were 4 bases for V and 8 bases for J; bases not matched to a gene: 8. Germline CDR1 is LNHDA and CDR2 is SQIVND (reference sequence). CDR3 loop: CASSTWTGTDIQYF. In DNA, the CDR3 is TGTGCCAGTAGTACGTGGACAGGCACTGACATTCAGTACTTC.